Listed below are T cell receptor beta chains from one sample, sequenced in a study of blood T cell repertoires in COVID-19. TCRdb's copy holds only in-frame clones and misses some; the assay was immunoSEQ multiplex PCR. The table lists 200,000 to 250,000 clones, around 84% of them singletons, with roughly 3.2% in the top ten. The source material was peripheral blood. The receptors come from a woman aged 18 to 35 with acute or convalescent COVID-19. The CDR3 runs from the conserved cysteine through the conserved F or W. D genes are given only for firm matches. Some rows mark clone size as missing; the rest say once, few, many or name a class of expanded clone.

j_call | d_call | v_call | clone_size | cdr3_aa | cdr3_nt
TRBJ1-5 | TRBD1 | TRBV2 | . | CASRKETGGQPQHF | TGTGCCAGCAGGAAGGAGACAGGGGGTCAGCCCCAGCATTTT
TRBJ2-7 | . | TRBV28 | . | CASSFTGNEQYF | TGTGCCAGCAGTTTCACGGGTAACGAGCAGTACTTC
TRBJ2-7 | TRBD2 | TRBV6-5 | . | CASSLTSGSIYEQYF | TGTGCCAGCAGTTTGACTAGCGGGAGTATTTACGAGCAGTACTTC
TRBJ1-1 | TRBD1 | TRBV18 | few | CAGGTGNTEAFF | TGTGCCGGTGGGACAGGGAACACTGAAGCTTTCTTT
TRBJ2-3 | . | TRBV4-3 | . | CASSQRLLEDTQYF | TGCGCCAGCAGCCAACGACTACTAGAGGATACGCAGTATTTT
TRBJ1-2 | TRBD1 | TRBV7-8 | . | CASSLATGQNYGYTF | TGTGCCAGCAGCTTAGCGACGGGACAGAACTATGGCTACACCTTC
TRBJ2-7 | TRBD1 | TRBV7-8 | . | CASSWGDRASYEQYF | TGTGCCAGCAGTTGGGGGGACAGGGCCTCCTACGAGCAGTACTTC
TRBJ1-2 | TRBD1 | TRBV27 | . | CASSLVGRTGGNYGYTF | TGTGCCAGCAGTTTAGTTGGTCGGACAGGGGGAAACTATGGCTACACCTTC
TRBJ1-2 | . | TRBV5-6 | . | CASSFDKPYGYTF | TGTGCCAGCAGCTTTGACAAGCCCTATGGCTACACCTTC
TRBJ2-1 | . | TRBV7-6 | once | CASGNYRESSYNEQFF | TGTGCCAGCGGGAATTACAGGGAGAGCTCCTACAATGAGCAGTTCTTC
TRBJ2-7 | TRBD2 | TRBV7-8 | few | CASRPPGLAGGPYEQYF | TGTGCCAGCAGACCACCGGGACTAGCGGGAGGGCCTTACGAGCAGTACTTC
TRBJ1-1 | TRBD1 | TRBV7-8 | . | CASSLDPDRLNTEAFF | TGTGCCAGCAGCTTAGACCCGGACAGGTTGAACACTGAAGCTTTCTTT
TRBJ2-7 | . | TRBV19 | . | CASSSFQGKNYEQYF | TGTGCCAGTAGCTCCTTCCAGGGTAAAAACTACGAGCAGTACTTC
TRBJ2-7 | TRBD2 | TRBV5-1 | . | CASSPGLAGVYEQYF | TGCGCCAGCAGCCCGGGACTAGCGGGAGTTTACGAGCAGTACTTC
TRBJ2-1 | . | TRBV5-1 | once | CASSTPTESSYNEQFF | TGCGCCAGCAGCACGCCGACGGAGAGCTCCTACAATGAGCAGTTCTTC
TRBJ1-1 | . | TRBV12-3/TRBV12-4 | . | CASSFGDFTEAFF | TGTGCCAGCAGTTTTGGGGACTTTACTGAAGCTTTCTTT
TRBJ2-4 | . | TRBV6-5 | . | CASSYSGIQYF | TGTGCCAGCAGTTACTCCGGCATTCAGTACTTC
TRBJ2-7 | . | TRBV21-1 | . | CASSKIADTPFVGESYEQYF | TGTGCCAGCAGCAAAATTGCGGACACCCCCTTTGTCGGTGAGTCCTACGAGCAGTACTTC
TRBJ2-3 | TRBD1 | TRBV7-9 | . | CASSLRTGLTDTQYF | TGTGCCAGCAGCTTACGGACAGGGCTCACAGATACGCAGTATTTT
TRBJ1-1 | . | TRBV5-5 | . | CASSLEAAGIMNTEAFF | TGTGCCAGCAGCTTGGAGGCGGCAGGGATCATGAACACTGAAGCTTTCTTT
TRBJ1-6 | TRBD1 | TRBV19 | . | CASSMGQGASSPLHF | TGTGCCAGTAGTATGGGACAGGGGGCTAGTTCACCCCTCCACTTT
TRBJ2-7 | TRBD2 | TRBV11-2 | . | CASSFGLAGDEQYF | TGTGCCAGCAGCTTCGGACTAGCGGGAGACGAGCAGTACTTC
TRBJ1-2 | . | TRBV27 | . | CASSSGGLNFPKFYGYTF | TGTGCCAGCAGTTCCGGGGGGCTTAATTTCCCAAAATTCTATGGCTACACCTTC
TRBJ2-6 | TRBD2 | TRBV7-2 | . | CASSLYGLASIGANVLTF | TGTGCCAGCAGCCTCTACGGACTAGCCTCGATAGGGGCCAACGTCCTGACTTTC
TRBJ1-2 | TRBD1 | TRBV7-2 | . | CASSLGQGVYGYTF | TGTGCCAGCAGCTTAGGACAGGGTGTCTATGGCTACACCTTC
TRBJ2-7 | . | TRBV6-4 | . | CASSDDATGKPYEQYF | TGTGCCAGCAGTGATGATGCGACAGGTAAGCCCTACGAGCAGTACTTC
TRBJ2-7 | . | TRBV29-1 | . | CSVEASDEQYF | TGCAGCGTTGAAGCTAGCGACGAGCAGTACTTC
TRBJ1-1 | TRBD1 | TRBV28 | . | CASSTAGGGAFF | TGTGCCAGCAGCACCGCAGGGGGTGGCGCTTTCTTT
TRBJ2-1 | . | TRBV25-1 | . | CASSVYDNEQFF | TGTGCCAGCAGTGTCTATGACAATGAGCAGTTCTTC
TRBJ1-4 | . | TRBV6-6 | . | CASGEGTNEKLFF | TGTGCCAGCGGGGAGGGAACTAATGAAAAACTGTTTTTT
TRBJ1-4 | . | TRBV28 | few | CASSLSGEKLFF | TGTGCCAGCAGCCTATCAGGTGAAAAACTGTTTTTT
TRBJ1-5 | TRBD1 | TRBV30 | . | CAWSATLLPGQGLNQPQHF | TGTGCCTGGAGTGCCACACTACTACCGGGACAGGGCCTTAATCAGCCCCAGCATTTT
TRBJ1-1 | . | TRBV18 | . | CASSPAPSENTEAFF | TGTGCCAGCTCACCGGCACCCTCCGAGAACACTGAAGCTTTCTTT
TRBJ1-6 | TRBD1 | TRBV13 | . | CASSLGQGSSPLHF | TGTGCCAGCAGCTTGGGACAGGGGAGTTCACCCCTCCACTTT
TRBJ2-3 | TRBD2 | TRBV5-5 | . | CASSWLAGADLSTDTQYF | TGTGCCAGCAGCTGGCTAGCGGGAGCTGACTTGAGCACAGATACGCAGTATTTT
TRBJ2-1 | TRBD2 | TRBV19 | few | CASSIPRGRTSGNNEQFF | TGTGCCAGTAGTATTCCCCGAGGAAGGACTAGCGGGAACAATGAGCAGTTCTTC
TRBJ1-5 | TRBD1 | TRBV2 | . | CASSEQGARQPQHF | TGTGCCAGCAGTGAACAGGGGGCCCGGCAGCCCCAGCATTTT
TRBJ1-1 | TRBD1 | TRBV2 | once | CASSGEGQGITEAFF | TGTGCCAGCAGTGGCGAGGGACAGGGCATCACTGAAGCTTTCTTT
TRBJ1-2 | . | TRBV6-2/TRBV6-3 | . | CASSTNGYGYTF | TGTGCCAGCAGTACCAACGGTTATGGCTACACCTTC
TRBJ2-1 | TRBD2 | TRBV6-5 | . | CASSYDGRANEQFF | TGTGCCAGCAGTTACGACGGGAGGGCAAATGAGCAGTTCTTC
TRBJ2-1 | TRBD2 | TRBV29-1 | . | CSVAPGLAASLSYNEQFF | TGCAGCGTTGCCCCGGGACTAGCGGCTTCCCTATCCTACAATGAGCAGTTCTTC
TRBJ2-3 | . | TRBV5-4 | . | CASSLSLADTDTQYF | TGTGCCAGCAGCCTTTCACTAGCTGACACAGATACGCAGTATTTT
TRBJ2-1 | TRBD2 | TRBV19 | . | CASSNQAGGYYNEQFF | TGTGCCAGTAGTAATCAAGCGGGAGGTTACTACAATGAGCAGTTCTTC
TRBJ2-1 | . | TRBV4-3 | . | CASSQGATVTYNEQFF | TGCGCCAGCAGCCAAGGTGCGACAGTCACCTACAATGAGCAGTTCTTC
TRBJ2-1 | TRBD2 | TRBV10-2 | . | CASSDIAGGPVNEQFF | TGCGCCAGCAGTGATATAGCGGGAGGGCCGGTTAATGAGCAGTTCTTC
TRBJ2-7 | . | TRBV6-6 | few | CASSYTERSYEQYF | TGTGCCAGCAGTTATACAGAGCGGAGCTACGAGCAGTACTTC
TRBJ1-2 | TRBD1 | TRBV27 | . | CASSITYRGSSYGYTF | TGTGCCAGCAGTATAACCTACAGGGGGTCTTCCTATGGCTACACCTTC
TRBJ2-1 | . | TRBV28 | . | CASSLTGLQFF | TGTGCCAGCAGTTTAACAGGGTTGCAGTTCTTC
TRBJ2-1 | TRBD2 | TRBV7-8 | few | CASSLGLAELAGLLDEQFF | TGTGCCAGCAGCTTAGGCTTAGCTGAACTAGCGGGATTACTCGATGAGCAGTTCTTC